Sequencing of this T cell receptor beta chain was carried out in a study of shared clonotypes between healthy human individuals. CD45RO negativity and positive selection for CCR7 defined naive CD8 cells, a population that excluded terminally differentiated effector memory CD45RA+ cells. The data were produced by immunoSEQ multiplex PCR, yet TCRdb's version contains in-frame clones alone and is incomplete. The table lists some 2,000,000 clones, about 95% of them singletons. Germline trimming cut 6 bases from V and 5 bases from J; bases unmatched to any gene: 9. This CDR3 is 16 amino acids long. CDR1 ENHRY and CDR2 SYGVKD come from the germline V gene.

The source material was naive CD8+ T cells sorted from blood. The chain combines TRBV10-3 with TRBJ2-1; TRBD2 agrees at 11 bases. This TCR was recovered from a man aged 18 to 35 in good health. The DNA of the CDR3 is TGTGCCATCAGCCCACACCCGGGACTAGCGGACAATGAGCAGTTCTTC. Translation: CAISPHPGLADNEQFF.